This TCR beta chain was identified during a study of blood T cell repertoires in COVID-19. Study information: Samples taken during acute and convalescent COVID-19 were collected in the United States, Italy and Spain. T cells, B-cell-depleted T cells, or PBMCs provided the cDNA or gDNA that served as material.

In the original workflow: Reference gene primer amplification gave nucleated cell count estimates. Clones were read by immunoSEQ multiplex PCR, and TCRdb kept only the in-frame ones, dropping some. V and J calls plus clone size are reproduced from that table; the DNA served to infer D and trimming. This repertoire shows 200,000 to 250,000 clones, 85% found once; its top ten account for roughly 6.4%. This clone has just a few counts. Sample: peripheral blood. This TCR came from a woman between 55 and 75 years old with active or convalescent COVID-19.

The CDR3 coding sequence is TGTGCCAGCAGTTTATACAGGTCCACCGCCGGGGAGCTGTTTTTT. Amino acids: CASSLYRSTAGELFF. The chain links TRBV28 to TRBJ2-2, with D possibly matching TRBD1 (5 bases). V lost 1 base and J 6 bases, leaving 12 bases between the germline ends. This CDR3 is 15 amino acids long. Germline V gene sequence: CDR1 MDHEN, CDR2 SYDVKM.